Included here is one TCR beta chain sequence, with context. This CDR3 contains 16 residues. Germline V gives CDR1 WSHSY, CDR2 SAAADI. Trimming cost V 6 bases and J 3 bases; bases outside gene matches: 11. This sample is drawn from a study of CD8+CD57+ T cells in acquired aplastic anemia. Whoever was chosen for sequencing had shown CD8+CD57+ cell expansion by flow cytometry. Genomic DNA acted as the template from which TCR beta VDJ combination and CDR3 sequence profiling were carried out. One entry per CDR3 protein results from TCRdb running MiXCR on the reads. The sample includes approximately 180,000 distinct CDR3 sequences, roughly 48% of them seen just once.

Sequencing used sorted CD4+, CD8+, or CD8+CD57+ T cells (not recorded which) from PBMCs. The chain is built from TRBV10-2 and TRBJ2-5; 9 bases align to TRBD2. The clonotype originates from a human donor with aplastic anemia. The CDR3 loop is CASRLTPGLAKETQYF. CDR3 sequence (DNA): TGCGCCAGCAGACTAACACCGGGACTAGCTAAAGAGACCCAGTACTTC.